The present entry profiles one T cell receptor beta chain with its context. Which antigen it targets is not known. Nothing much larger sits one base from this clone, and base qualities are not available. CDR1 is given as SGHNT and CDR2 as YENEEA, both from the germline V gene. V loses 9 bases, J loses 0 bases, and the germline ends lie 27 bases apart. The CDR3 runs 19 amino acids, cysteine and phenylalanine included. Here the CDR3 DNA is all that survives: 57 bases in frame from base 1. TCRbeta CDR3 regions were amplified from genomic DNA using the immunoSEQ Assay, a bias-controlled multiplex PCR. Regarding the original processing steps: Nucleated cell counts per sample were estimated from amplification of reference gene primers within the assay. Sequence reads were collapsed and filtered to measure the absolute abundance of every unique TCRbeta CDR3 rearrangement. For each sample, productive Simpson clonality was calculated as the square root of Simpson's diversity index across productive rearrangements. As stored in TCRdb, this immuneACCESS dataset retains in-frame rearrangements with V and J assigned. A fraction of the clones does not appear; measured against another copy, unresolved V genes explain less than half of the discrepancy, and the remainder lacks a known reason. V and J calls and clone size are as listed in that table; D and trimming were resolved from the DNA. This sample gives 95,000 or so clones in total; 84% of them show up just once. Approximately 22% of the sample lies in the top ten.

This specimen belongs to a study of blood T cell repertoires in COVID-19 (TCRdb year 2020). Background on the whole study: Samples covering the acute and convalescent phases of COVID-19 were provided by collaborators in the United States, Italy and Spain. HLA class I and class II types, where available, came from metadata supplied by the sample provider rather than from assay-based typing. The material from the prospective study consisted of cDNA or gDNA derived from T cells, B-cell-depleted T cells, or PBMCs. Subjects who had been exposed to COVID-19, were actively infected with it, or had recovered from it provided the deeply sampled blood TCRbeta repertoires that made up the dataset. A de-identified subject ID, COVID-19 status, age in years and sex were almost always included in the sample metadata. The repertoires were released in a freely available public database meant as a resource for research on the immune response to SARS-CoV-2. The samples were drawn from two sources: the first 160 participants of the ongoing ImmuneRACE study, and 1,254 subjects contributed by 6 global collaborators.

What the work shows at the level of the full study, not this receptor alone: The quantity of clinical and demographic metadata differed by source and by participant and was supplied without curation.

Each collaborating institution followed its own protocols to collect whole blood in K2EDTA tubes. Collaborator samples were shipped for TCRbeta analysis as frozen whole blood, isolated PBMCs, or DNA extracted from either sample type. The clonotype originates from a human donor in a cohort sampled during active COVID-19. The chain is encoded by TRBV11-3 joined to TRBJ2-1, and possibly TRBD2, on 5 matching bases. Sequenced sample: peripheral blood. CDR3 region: CARKAVCAGPYCSYNEQFF. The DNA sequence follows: TGTGCCAGGAAAGCCGTCTGTGCGGGCCCCTATTGCTCCTACAATGAGCAGTTCTTC.